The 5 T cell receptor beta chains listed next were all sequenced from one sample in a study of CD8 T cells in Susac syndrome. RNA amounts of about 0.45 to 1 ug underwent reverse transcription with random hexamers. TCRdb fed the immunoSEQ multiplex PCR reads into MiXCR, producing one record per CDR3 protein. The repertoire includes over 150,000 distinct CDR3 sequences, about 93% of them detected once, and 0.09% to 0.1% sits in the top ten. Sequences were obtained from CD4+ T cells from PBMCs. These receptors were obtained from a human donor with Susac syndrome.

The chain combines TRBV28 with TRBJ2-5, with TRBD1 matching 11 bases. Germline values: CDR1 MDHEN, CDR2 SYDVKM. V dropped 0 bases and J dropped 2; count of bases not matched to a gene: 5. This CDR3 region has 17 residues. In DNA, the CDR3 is TGTGCCAGCAGTTTATGGGCATGGGACAGGGGGCAAGAGACCCAGTACTTC. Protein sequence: CASSLWAWDRGQETQYF.

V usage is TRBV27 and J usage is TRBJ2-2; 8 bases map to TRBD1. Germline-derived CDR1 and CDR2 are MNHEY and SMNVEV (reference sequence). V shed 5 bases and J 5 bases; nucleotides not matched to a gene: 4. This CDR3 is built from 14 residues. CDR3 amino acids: CASSMTGVTGELFF. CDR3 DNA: TGTGCCAGCAGTATGACAGGGGTAACCGGGGAGCTGTTTTTT.

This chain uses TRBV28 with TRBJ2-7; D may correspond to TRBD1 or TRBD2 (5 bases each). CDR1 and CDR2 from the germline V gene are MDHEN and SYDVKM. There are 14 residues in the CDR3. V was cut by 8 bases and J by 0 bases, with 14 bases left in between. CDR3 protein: CASASGDDSYEQYF. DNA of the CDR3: TGTGCCAGCGCCTCCGGGGACGACTCCTACGAGCAGTACTTC.

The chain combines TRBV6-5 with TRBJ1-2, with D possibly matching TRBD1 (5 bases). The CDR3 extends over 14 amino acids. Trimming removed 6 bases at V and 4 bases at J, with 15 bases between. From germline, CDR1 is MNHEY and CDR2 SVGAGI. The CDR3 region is CASSRGPRGYGYTF. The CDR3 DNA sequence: TGTGCCAGCAGCCGCGGACCTAGGGGCTATGGCTACACCTTC.

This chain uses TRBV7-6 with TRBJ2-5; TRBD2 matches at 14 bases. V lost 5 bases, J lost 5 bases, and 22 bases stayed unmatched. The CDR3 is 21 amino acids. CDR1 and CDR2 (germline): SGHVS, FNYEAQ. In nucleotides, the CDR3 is TGTGCCAGCAGCCCTTTATACAGACTTCCCCTCAGACTAGCGGGAGGGGAGACCCAGTACTTC. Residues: CASSPLYRLPLRLAGGETQYF.